The rows below give T cell receptor beta chains drawn from one sample of a study of blood T cell repertoires in COVID-19. TCRdb's copy holds only in-frame clones and misses some; the assay was immunoSEQ multiplex PCR. The sample lists fewer than 250,000 clones, approximately 90% occurring once. The sequenced sample consisted of PBMCs or T cells enriched from blood (not recorded which). These receptors were taken from a woman aged 40 to 49 in a cohort exposed to, infected with or recovered from COVID-19 (not recorded which). The CDR3 runs from the conserved cysteine through the conserved F or W. A D gene is named only where the DNA matches it firmly. Only part of the rows carry a size: once, few, many, or a class if the clone is expanded.

j_gene	abundance	d_gene	len	v_gene	CDR3nt	CDR3aa
TRBJ2-2	-	-	17	TRBV5-1	TGCGCCAGCAGCTTGGACGGCCCAAGGAGGAATACCGGGGAGCTGTTTTTT	CASSLDGPRRNTGELFF
TRBJ2-3	-	-	15	TRBV9	TGTGCCAGCAGCGTGGATGGGGCGAACACGGATACGCAGTATTTT	CASSVDGANTDTQYF
TRBJ1-2	-	TRBD1	17	TRBV18	TGTGCCAGCTCACCATCTCCCGGGACAGCGGTTAACTATGGCTACACCTTC	CASSPSPGTAVNYGYTF
TRBJ1-1	-	-	14	TRBV5-5	TGTGCCAGCAGCTGGTCAGGGGCTGGCACTGAAGCTTTCTTT	CASSWSGAGTEAFF
TRBJ2-5	once	TRBD2	16	TRBV9	TGTGCCAGCAGCATCGGACTAGCGGGGACCCAAGAGACCCAGTACTTC	CASSIGLAGTQETQYF
TRBJ2-7	few	-	15	TRBV11-2	TGTGCCAGCAGCTTAGAAGGCAGGCCCTCCTACGAGCAGTACTTC	CASSLEGRPSYEQYF
TRBJ1-6	-	TRBD1	17	TRBV19	TGTGCCAGTAGTAAACGCGAGGGGACAGGGCGCAATTCACCCCTCCACTTT	CASSKREGTGRNSPLHF
TRBJ2-7	-	TRBD1	14	TRBV4-1	TGCGCCAGCAGGCTTAACCCGGACAGGGAAGAGCAGTACTTC	CASRLNPDREEQYF
TRBJ1-2	once	-	20	TRBV2	TGTGCCAGCAGTGAAGCGGCATCGTTAACAGGGCGAGGGATGACCTATGGCTACACCTTC	CASSEAASLTGRGMTYGYTF
TRBJ1-2	-	-	13	TRBV19	TGTGCCAGTAGTATTCGAACGGACTATGGCTACACCTTC	CASSIRTDYGYTF
TRBJ1-3	-	-	11	TRBV2	TGTGCCAGCAGTGAAAGAGGGACCATATATTTT	CASSERGTIYF
TRBJ2-1	few	-	13	TRBV11-3	TGTGCCAGCAGGATTAGGGGGTACAATGAGCAGTTCTTC	CASRIRGYNEQFF
TRBJ1-4	-	TRBD1	16	TRBV15	TGTGCCACCAGCAGAAACCCGACAGGGGCGGATGAAAAACTGTTTTTT	CATSRNPTGADEKLFF
TRBJ2-1	-	-	14	TRBV5-8	TGTGCCAGCAGCTTGGACGGGGGACGGAGTGAGCAGTTCTTC	CASSLDGGRSEQFF
TRBJ2-7	-	TRBD1	15	TRBV2	TGTGCCAGCAGTGAAGATCGGACAGGATCCTACGAGCAGTACTTC	CASSEDRTGSYEQYF
TRBJ2-2	-	TRBD2	15	TRBV4-2	TGTGCCAGCAGCCTTAGCGGGAGTCCCTCCGGGGAGCTGTTTTTT	CASSLSGSPSGELFF
TRBJ1-1	few	-	12	TRBV10-1	TGCGCCAGCAGTGAGCAGAACACTGAAGCTTTCTTT	CASSEQNTEAFF
TRBJ2-3	-	TRBD2	16	TRBV29-1	TGCAGCACCAGTCGGACTAGCGGGAGGGAGGCAGATACGCAGTATTTT	CSTSRTSGREADTQYF
TRBJ1-2	-	TRBD1	12	TRBV28	TGTGCCAGCAGTGACAGGGGTGGCGGCTACACCTTC	CASSDRGGGYTF
TRBJ1-1	-	TRBD1	15	TRBV5-1	TGCGCCAGCAGCCCAATACAGGGGATGAACACTGAAGCTTTCTTT	CASSPIQGMNTEAFF
TRBJ1-1	-	-	14	TRBV19	TGTGCCAGTAGTATTTCCAGGGGGAACACTGAAGCTTTCTTT	CASSISRGNTEAFF
TRBJ1-4	-	-	18	TRBV28	TGTGCCAGCAGTCTTAGGGTGGCAGGGAAGGCAACTAATGAAAAACTGTTTTTT	CASSLRVAGKATNEKLFF
TRBJ2-7	-	TRBD1	14	TRBV14	TGTGCCAGCAGCCTCACAGGGGTCCCCTACGAGCAGTACTTC	CASSLTGVPYEQYF
TRBJ1-5	once	-	13	TRBV27	TGTGCCAGCCGCATGGGGGGGAATCAGCCCCAGCATTTT	CASRMGGNQPQHF
TRBJ1-5	few	-	12	TRBV6-2/TRBV6-3	TGTGCCAGCAGTTTAGACTTTCAGCCCCAGCATTTT	CASSLDFQPQHF
TRBJ2-1	once	TRBD1	16	TRBV29-1	TGCAGCGTTGCAGATACCGGGACAGGGTCCTACAATGAGCAGTTCTTC	CSVADTGTGSYNEQFF
TRBJ2-4	-	-	15	TRBV19	TGTGCCAGTAGTATGGGGCGGGGGCCTGGAAACATTCAGTACTTC	CASSMGRGPGNIQYF
TRBJ2-3	-	-	13	TRBV24-1	TGTGCCACCAGTGATTTGACAGCAGATACGCAGTATTTT	CATSDLTADTQYF
TRBJ2-1	-	-	15	TRBV29-1	TGCAGCGTTGAATTAAGGCTAGCAGAGGCCAATGAGCAGTTCTTC	CSVELRLAEANEQFF
TRBJ1-4	-	TRBD1	15	TRBV3-1/TRBV3-2	TGTGCCAGCAGCCAAGGGGGACAGACGATCGAAAAACTGTTTTTT	CASSQGGQTIEKLFF
TRBJ1-2	-	-	13	TRBV5-1	TGCGCCAGCAGCTTGGCCGGGGGAGATGGCTACACCTTC	CASSLAGGDGYTF
TRBJ1-1	-	TRBD1	15	TRBV5-3	TGTGCCAGAAGCACCCGGACAGGTCGGAACACTGAAGCTTTCTTT	CARSTRTGRNTEAFF
TRBJ1-2	few	-	13	TRBV5-6	TGTGCCAGCAGCTTAGCCGGTTTCTATGGCTACACCTTC	CASSLAGFYGYTF
TRBJ1-1	once	TRBD1	15	TRBV5-1	TGCGCCAGCAGCTCCAGGGGGACAGGGCAGACTGAAGCTTTCTTT	CASSSRGTGQTEAFF
TRBJ1-1	-	-	13	TRBV12-3/TRBV12-4	TGTGCCAGCAGTTTTGGTCGAGACACTGAAGCTTTCTTT	CASSFGRDTEAFF
TRBJ1-4	many	TRBD1	14	TRBV13	TGTGCCAGCAGCATCGGACAGGGGGGTAGTGAACTGTTTTTT	CASSIGQGGSELFF
TRBJ2-7	-	-	15	TRBV27	TGTGCCAGCAGTTCTTCAGGGAGGAGTGGCTACGAGCAGTACTTC	CASSSSGRSGYEQYF
TRBJ2-1	-	TRBD2	15	TRBV2	TGTGCCAGCAGCGCCGGACTAGCTACCTACAATGAGCAGTTCTTC	CASSAGLATYNEQFF
TRBJ2-7	-	TRBD2	16	TRBV3-1/TRBV3-2	TGTGCCAGCAGCCAAGGACCAGGGACTAGCTCCTACGAGCAGTACTTC	CASSQGPGTSSYEQYF
TRBJ1-1	-	TRBD1	19	TRBV10-2	TGCGCCAGCAGTGAGTCCAAGACCTTTCGGACAGGCTTGAACACTGAAGCTTTCTTT	CASSESKTFRTGLNTEAFF
TRBJ1-5	once	TRBD1	15	TRBV27	TGTGCCAGCAGTTTTGGACAGGGCAGCAATCAGCCCCAGCATTTT	CASSFGQGSNQPQHF
TRBJ1-1	-	TRBD1	13	TRBV28	TGTGCCAGCAGTTTAACGGACAGGGTTGAAGCTTTCTTT	CASSLTDRVEAFF
TRBJ1-3	-	-	17	TRBV2	TGTGCCAGCGGCACCTCGGGAGGGTTGAGTCGGCGAAACACCATATATTTT	CASGTSGGLSRRNTIYF
TRBJ1-4	-	TRBD1	17	TRBV5-1	TGCGCCAGCAGCTTGGTTCCGGGACAGGCGATCGATGAAAAACTGTTTTTT	CASSLVPGQAIDEKLFF
TRBJ2-3	once	-	18	TRBV18	TGTGCCAGCTCACCACCGTGTATGGCAGGGTTAGGCACAGATACGCAGTATTTT	CASSPPCMAGLGTDTQYF
TRBJ1-2	-	TRBD1	16	TRBV19	TGTGCCAGTAGTGCCCGGGACAGGAGCTTTAACTATGGCTACACCTTC	CASSARDRSFNYGYTF
TRBJ2-7	once	-	16	TRBV6-1	TGTGCCAGCAGTGTGATAGACAGATCTAACACCTACGAGCAGTACTTC	CASSVIDRSNTYEQYF
TRBJ1-6	-	TRBD1	15	TRBV6-5	TGTGCCAGCAGTTACCCCCCAGACAGGGGCTCACCCCTCCACTTT	CASSYPPDRGSPLHF
TRBJ1-1	-	TRBD1	14	TRBV4-1	TGCGCCAGCAGCCAAGGGGACAGGGTCTCTGAAGCTTTCTTT	CASSQGDRVSEAFF
TRBJ2-7	-	TRBD1	14	TRBV4-3	TGCGCCAGCAGCCCAAGACAGGGGGCCTACGAGCAGTACTTC	CASSPRQGAYEQYF